The 23 T cell receptor beta chains below all came from one sample that was sequenced in a study of T cells after yellow fever vaccination. A single record per CDR3 protein comes from TCRdb applying MiXCR to the 5' RACE reads. The table has about 170,000 distinct CDR3 sequences, 11% seen once. This specimen consisted of CD8+ T cells sorted from PBMCs, obtained 15 days after the yellow fever booster vaccination. All receptors derive from a man aged 18 to 30 who received the YFV17D yellow fever vaccine.

This clonotype has only a few counts. The CDR3 loop reads CASRPGSGANVLTF. For the CDR3, the DNA is TGTGCCAGCAGACCGGGCTCTGGGGCCAACGTCCTGACTTTC. This chain uses TRBV27 with TRBJ2-6; D is uncertain. The germline gives CDR1 MNHEY, CDR2 SMNVEV (reference sequence). Between the trimmed V and J ends, which lost 6 bases and 0 bases, there was a span of 6 bases. CDR3 length equals 14 residues.

In its sample, this clonotype was seen once. The chain has TRBV6-1 and TRBJ1-3; TRBD1 might be the D (5 bases). The CDR3 covers 14 residues. The germline V gene has CDR1 MNHNS and CDR2 SASEGT. Trimming removed 8 bases at V and 0 bases at J, with 11 bases between. The CDR3: CASRTQGSGNTIYF. The CDR3 DNA sequence: TGTGCCAGCCGAACTCAGGGCTCTGGAAACACCATATATTTT.

The V and J genes are TRBV7-2 and TRBJ2-7, with TRBD2 matching 8 bases. This CDR3 contains 14 residues. Germline CDR1 SGHTA, CDR2 FQGNSA. V gave up 3 bases and J gave up 5 bases; unmatched junction bases: 6. The CDR3 sequence is CASSLAGGIDEQYV. The CDR3 DNA reads as TGTGCCAGCAGCTTGGCGGGGGGCATAGACGAGCAGTACGTC.

This clonotype was detected only a few times. The chain has TRBV18 and TRBJ1-2, with TRBD1 as a possible D gene (6 bases). The CDR3 runs 15 residues. Trimming stripped 2 bases from V and 3 bases from J, with 13 bases between. Germline V gene data show CDR1 as KGHSH and CDR2 as LQKENI. DNA of the CDR3: TGTGCCAGCTCACCAGCGGCAGGGGAGTACTATGGCTACACCTTC. It is translated as CASSPAAGEYYGYTF. The complete variable domain, with remaining parts taken from reference TRBV18 and TRBJ1-2, reads NAGVMQNPRHLVRRRGQEARLRCSPMKGHSHVYWYRQLPEEGLKFMVYLQKENIIDESGMPKERFSAEFPKEGPSILRIQQVVRGDSAAYFCASSPAAGEYYGYTFGSGTRLTVV.

The chain has TRBV6-2 or TRBV6-3 and TRBJ1-2; no reliable D call. Germline V CDR1 and CDR2: MNHEY, SVGEGT. V was clipped by 2 bases and J by 4 bases, with 8 bases between them. This CDR3 region has 13 residues. DNA of the CDR3: TGTGCCAGCAGTTACGCAGAGGGCTATGGCTACACCTTC. Translation gives CASSYAEGYGYTF.

This clonotype was seen a handful of times. The chain joins TRBV7-9 to TRBJ2-2; TRBD2 agrees at 9 bases. Germline CDR1 and CDR2: SEHNR and FQNEAQ (reference sequence). The junction had 10 bases not matched to a gene; V was cut back by 4 bases and J by 7 bases. This CDR3 region has 16 residues. The CDR3 DNA is TGTGCCAGCAGCTCTAGCGGGGAGGCCCAGCACGGGGAGCTGTTTTTT. It is translated as CASSSSGEAQHGELFF.

Ten or more counts support this clonotype. V and J are TRBV9 and TRBJ2-1, with D perhaps TRBD2 (6 bases). CDR3 size: 13 residues. The germline CDR1 and CDR2 sequences are SGDLS and YYNGEE. The V and J ends lost 6 bases and 7 bases respectively, with 14 bases between them. The CDR3 here is CASNGGALNEQFF. As DNA, the CDR3 is TGTGCCAGCAATGGCGGGGCCTTGAATGAGCAGTTCTTC.

This clonotype was recorded a few times. The chain links TRBV28 to TRBJ1-2; D ambiguous. This CDR3 comprises 16 residues. Trimming took off 8 bases at V and 0 bases at J, with 19 bases between the two ends. The germline V gene encodes CDR1 MDHEN and CDR2 SYDVKM. As DNA, the CDR3 is TGTGCCAGCCTCGGACGAGCAGCCACTGCTAACTATGGCTACACCTTC. Residues: CASLGRAATANYGYTF.

This clonotype appeared a few times. V gene TRBV20-1 combines with J gene TRBJ2-1, with 10 bases matching TRBD2. Germline V gene lookup returns CDR1 DFQATT and CDR2 SNEGSKA (reference sequence). V gave up 4 bases and J gave up 2 bases; unmatched junction bases: 2. The CDR3 totals 14 residues. The CDR3 here is CSAISGGTYNEQFF. In DNA, the CDR3 is TGCAGTGCTATTAGCGGGGGGACCTACAATGAGCAGTTCTTC.

This chain links TRBV11-2 with TRBJ2-1; maybe TRBD1 (6 bases). There are 13 residues in the CDR3. Trimming shortened V by 4 bases and J by 5 bases, and 9 bases separated the two germline ends. Germline CDR1 reads SGHAT; CDR2 reads FQNNGV. The CDR3: CASSWTDNNEQFF. CDR3 bases: TGTGCCAGCAGCTGGACAGACAACAATGAGCAGTTCTTC.

Only a few counts were recorded for this clonotype. The rearrangement uses TRBV4-3 and TRBJ1-1; 7 nucleotides line up with TRBD1. With 1 base clipped from V and 4 bases from J, the junction kept 12 bases outside the gene matches. CDR1 and CDR2 (germline): LGHNA, YSLEER. The CDR3 sequence is 17 residues long. The CDR3 sequence is CASSQGFAAGGVTEAFF. In DNA, the CDR3 is TGCGCCAGCAGCCAAGGTTTTGCAGCAGGGGGTGTCACTGAAGCTTTCTTT.

In its sample, this clonotype was seen a few times. The J gene is TRBJ2-5, the V gene TRBV7-2; D not certain. The CDR3 is made up of 12 amino acids. Looked up from germline, CDR1 is SGHTA and CDR2 is FQGNSA. With 6 bases removed from V and 1 base from J, the gap between germline ends came to 6 bases. CDR3 protein: CASRQTQETQYF. The CDR3 region has the DNA TGTGCCAGCAGACAGACCCAAGAGACCCAGTACTTC. Full variable domain (missing parts from reference TRBV7-2 and TRBJ2-5): GAGVSQSPSNKVTEKGKDVELRCDPISGHTALYWYRQSLGQGLEFLIYFQGNSAPDKSGLPSDRFSAERTGGSVSTLTIQRTQQEDSAVYLCASRQTQETQYFGPGTRLLVL.

The sample holds a few counts of this clonotype. The genes are TRBV6-1 and TRBJ1-5; D is unresolved. This CDR3 has 15 residues. V lost 6 bases and J lost 0, with 12 bases in between. Per germline, CDR1 MNHNS and CDR2 SASEGT. CDR3 bases: TGTGCCAGCAGCGAACACCTCATTAGCAATCAGCCCCAGCATTTT. Protein: CASSEHLISNQPQHF.

Many counts were recorded for this clonotype. The chain uses TRBV28 and TRBJ2-7; 11 bases match TRBD2. Per germline, CDR1 MDHEN and CDR2 SYDVKM. This CDR3 is built from 15 residues. With V trimmed by 6 bases and J by 3 bases, 7 bases remained unmatched. CDR3 DNA: TGTGCCAGCAGAGGCACTAGCGGGGGAGACTACGAGCAGTACGTC. Its translation: CASRGTSGGDYEQYV.

This clonotype was counted only a few times. This chain joins TRBV7-9 and TRBJ2-5; no clear D gene. This CDR3 is 13 amino acids long. The V gene lost 6 bases and the J gene lost 4 bases, with 12 bases spanning the gap. Germline CDR1 reads SEHNR; CDR2 reads FQNEAQ (reference sequence). The DNA of the CDR3 is TGTGCCAGCAGTTCAAGGGTCGTAGAGACCCAGTACTTC. Its protein product is CASSSRVVETQYF.

V usage is TRBV5-1 and J usage is TRBJ2-7; the D gene is possibly TRBD2 (5 bases). CDR1 and CDR2 from the germline V gene are SGHRS and YFSETQ. This CDR3 comprises 15 residues. V lost 4 bases and J 4 bases, leaving 18 bases between the germline ends. The CDR3 DNA reads as TGCGCCAGCAGCGCGGCCGTCTCCGGGAATTACGAGCAGTACTTC. This translates into CASSAAVSGNYEQYF.

The chain links TRBV4-3 to TRBJ2-1; unclear D gene. Trimming removed 1 base from V and 9 bases from J, with 19 bases in between. The CDR3 totals 16 residues. The germline V gene encodes CDR1 LGHNA and CDR2 YSLEER. Here the CDR3 DNA reads TGCGCCAGCAGCCAAGTTGCTTTGGCCCCATCGTTTGAGCAGTTCTTC. Translated, it gives CASSQVALAPSFEQFF.

This chain joins TRBV29-1 and TRBJ1-2; D is ambiguous. The V end was cut by 2 bases, the J end by 7 bases, with 8 bases between. CDR1 and CDR2 from the germline V gene are SQVTM and ANQGSEA. This CDR3 has 11 residues. The CDR3 DNA sequence: TGCAGCGTTGAACCGCAGAGTGGCTACACCTTC. It specifies CSVEPQSGYTF.

Only a few counts were recorded for this clonotype. The chain is built from TRBV5-6 and TRBJ2-2, with TRBD2 as a possible D gene (5 bases). CDR1 SGHDT and CDR2 YYEEEE come from the germline V gene. V was trimmed by 4 bases and J by 3 bases, leaving 10 bases between them. The CDR3 totals 14 residues. DNA for the CDR3: TGTGCCAGCAGCGGTGAGAGGGACACCGGGGAGCTGTTTTTT. This sequence encodes CASSGERDTGELFF. The whole variable domain, remainder taken from reference TRBV5-6 and TRBJ2-2, is DAGVTQSPTHLIKTRGQQVTLRCSPKSGHDTVSWYQQALGQGPQFIFQYYEEEERQRGNFPDRFSGHQFPNYSSELNVNALLLGDSALYLCASSGERDTGELFFGEGSRLTVL.

The genes are TRBV4-1 and TRBJ1-5, with TRBD1 as a possible D gene (5 bases). The ends were cut back, 0 bases at V and 2 bases at J, with 8 bases in the middle. This CDR3 comprises 15 residues. From germline, CDR1 is MGHRA and CDR2 YSYEKL. This chain's CDR3 is CASSQDQGGNQPQHF. Written as DNA, the CDR3 is TGCGCCAGCAGCCAAGATCAAGGGGGCAATCAGCCCCAGCATTTT.

In nucleotides, the CDR3 is TGTGCCAGCAGCTCGACAAGAAGATCCGCAGATACGCAGTATTTT. The encoded protein is CASSSTRRSADTQYF. This chain connects TRBV12-3 or TRBV12-4 to TRBJ2-3; no clear D. V lost 6 bases and J lost 4, with 17 bases in between. CDR3 length: 15 amino acids.

The chain links TRBV10-3 to TRBJ2-1; TRBD2 aligns across 14 bases. CDR3 length equals 18 residues. From germline, CDR1 is ENHRY and CDR2 SYGVKD. After removal of 6 bases from V and 2 bases from J, the junction contained 9 bases not matched to a gene. The CDR3 DNA is TGTGCCATCAGATCGACTAGCGGGGGGGTGTTACCCTACAATGAGCAGTTCTTC. It yields the protein CAIRSTSGGVLPYNEQFF.

This clonotype was found a few times. The V gene is TRBV19, the J gene TRBJ2-7, with D uncertain. This CDR3 comprises 12 residues. V dropped 3 bases and J dropped 3 bases, with 6 bases sitting between them. Germline V gives CDR1 LNHDA, CDR2 SQIVND (reference sequence). CDR3 amino acids: CASSMSDYEQYF. The CDR3 DNA reads as TGTGCCAGTAGTATGTCTGACTACGAGCAGTACTTC.